This passage covers 21 T cell receptor beta chains from one sample sequenced in a study of blood T cell repertoires in COVID-19. Generated by immunoSEQ multiplex PCR, the TCRdb table keeps only in-frame clones and is missing some. The sample lists about 24,000 clones, 81% seen once, with approximately 7% in the top ten. The sequencing input was peripheral blood. The receptors here all came from a man aged 65 to 85 with acute or convalescent COVID-19.

The chain combines TRBV4-1 with TRBJ2-4; no firm D call. CDR1 and CDR2 from the germline V gene are MGHRA and YSYEKL. The CDR3 extends over 12 amino acids. The V end was cut by 1 base, the J end by 9 bases, with 7 bases between. The CDR3 sequence is CASSQGPGIQYF. The CDR3, as DNA: TGCGCCAGCAGCCAAGGACCGGGCATTCAGTACTTC.

The chain links TRBV19 to TRBJ2-3; D might be TRBD2 (5 bases). The CDR3 consists of 15 residues. V lost 4 bases to trimming and J lost 2 bases, with 13 bases between them. Germline CDR1 and CDR2: LNHDA and SQIVND (reference sequence). The CDR3, as DNA: TGTGCCAGTAGTACACCGGGAACCCCCACAGATACGCAGTATTTT. Translating it yields CASSTPGTPTDTQYF.

The CDR3 bases are TGTGCCAGCAGCGCGGGGGGACTAGCGGGAACGGATGAGCAGTTCTTC. Translation: CASSAGGLAGTDEQFF. The chain joins TRBV5-8 to TRBJ2-1, with 13 bases identical to TRBD2. The CDR3 spans 16 residues. Germline lookup yields CDR1 SGHTS and CDR2 YDEGEE. With V trimmed by 4 bases and J by 8 bases, 9 bases remained unmatched. The whole variable domain, filled in from reference TRBV5-8 and TRBJ2-1, reads EAGVTQSPTHLIKTRGQQATLRCSPISGHTSVYWYQQALGLGLQFLLWYDEGEERNRGNFPPRFSGRQFPNYSSELNVNALELEDSALYLCASSAGGLAGTDEQFFGPGTRLTVL.

J is TRBJ2-1 and V is TRBV29-1, with a tentative D call TRBD1 (6 bases). The CDR3 length is 15 residues. V shed 0 bases and J shed 2 bases, with 11 bases lying between them. In germline, CDR1 is SQVTM, CDR2 ANQGSEA. CDR3 loop: CSVEDDRTAYNEQFF. CDR3 sequence (DNA): TGCAGCGTTGAAGATGACAGGACCGCCTACAATGAGCAGTTCTTC.

The sample holds a few counts of this clone. V gene TRBV4-2 combines with J gene TRBJ2-3; 8 bases match TRBD2. Looked up from germline, CDR1 is LGHNA and CDR2 is YNFKEQ. V trimming: 0 bases; J trimming: 1 base; junction bases outside the gene matches: 12. CDR3 length equals 19 residues. The CDR3 DNA reads as TGTGCCAGCAGCCAAGATCGCGGGCGGGGGGCCCCCGGCACAGATACGCAGTATTTT. It codes for CASSQDRGRGAPGTDTQYF.

The chain is built from TRBV7-9 and TRBJ2-5; 8 bases match TRBD2. The CDR3 has 17 residues. Germline V gene lookup returns CDR1 SEHNR and CDR2 FQNEAQ (reference sequence). V lost 2 bases to trimming and J lost 4 bases; unmatched junction nucleotides: 12. The CDR3 sequence is CASSLRLARGGPETQYF. The DNA of the CDR3 is TGTGCCAGCAGCTTACGACTAGCTCGGGGGGGCCCAGAGACCCAGTACTTC.

The chain joins TRBV19 to TRBJ2-7; 8 bases are shared with TRBD1. CDR1 and CDR2 (germline): LNHDA, SQIVND (reference sequence). The V segment lost 3 bases and the J segment 5 bases; nucleotides outside the gene matches: 6. The CDR3 totals 14 residues. CDR3 region: CASSIGQGAHEQYF. In DNA, the CDR3 is TGTGCCAGTAGTATTGGGCAGGGGGCCCACGAGCAGTACTTC.

CDR3 in DNA: TGCGCCAGCATTGCGGGACAGGGGGCATTGGATACGCAGTATTTT. Protein sequence: CASIAGQGALDTQYF. This chain connects TRBV10-1 to TRBJ2-3; TRBD1 matches at 12 bases. The CDR3 is 15 amino acids. Trimming cost V 7 bases and J 6 bases; bases outside gene matches: 8. Germline assignment: CDR1 WNHNN and CDR2 SYGVQD (reference sequence).

This chain links TRBV19 with TRBJ2-1; the match to TRBD2 covers 9 bases. V lost 3 bases, J lost 8 bases, and 5 bases stayed unmatched. The CDR3 contains 14 residues. Looked up from germline, CDR1 is LNHDA and CDR2 is SQIVND (reference sequence). CDR3 coding DNA: TGTGCCAGTAGTATCAGACTAGCGGTCGATGAGCAGTTCTTC. Protein product: CASSIRLAVDEQFF.

Remarks on this clone: A junction boundary mismatches the germline segment, possibly from a read error. The chain has TRBV30 and TRBJ1-1; possibly TRBD1 for D (6 bases). Germline V gene lookup returns CDR1 GTSNPN and CDR2 SVGIG (reference sequence). The CDR3 consists of 13 residues. CDR3 in DNA: TGTGCCTGGAGTGCTTCCGGACAGACTGAAGCTTACTTT. Protein product: CAWSASGQTEAYF.

V usage is TRBV12-5 and J usage is TRBJ2-2, with D possibly being TRBD1 (6 bases). Germline CDR1 and CDR2: LGHNT and FRNRAP. V was pared by 3 bases and J by 0 bases, with 11 bases between. The CDR3 covers 16 residues. CDR3 amino acids: CASGFLDSSNTGELFF. The CDR3 bases are TGTGCTAGTGGTTTCCTGGACAGCTCGAACACCGGGGAGCTGTTTTTT.

The sample holds a few counts of this clone. The CDR3 here is CASLKRQTNTGELFF. DNA of the CDR3: TGTGCCAGCTTAAAGCGGCAAACGAACACCGGGGAGCTGTTTTTT. J is TRBJ2-2 and V is TRBV6-6; TRBD2 is a possible D gene (5 bases). V lost 8 bases to trimming and J lost 0 bases, with 13 bases between them. Germline CDR1 and CDR2: MNHNY and SVGAGI (reference sequence). This CDR3 contains 15 residues.

The V and J genes are TRBV14 and TRBJ1-6; 9 nucleotides line up with TRBD1. The CDR3 runs 15 residues. Trimming took 1 base from V and 9 from J; bases not matched to a gene: 4. Germline lookup yields CDR1 SGHDN and CDR2 FVKESK. This chain's CDR3 is CASSQGPGQGSPLHF. CDR3 nucleotide sequence: TGTGCCAGCAGCCAAGGGCCGGGACAGGGTTCACCCCTCCACTTT.

The J gene is TRBJ2-5, the V gene TRBV5-1, with TRBD1 as a possible D gene (5 bases). In germline, CDR1 is SGHRS, CDR2 YFSETQ. The CDR3 totals 15 residues. V gave up 1 base and J gave up 0 bases, with 10 bases separating them. This CDR3 is CASSLSTGDQETQYF. The CDR3 region has the DNA TGCGCCAGCAGCTTGAGTACAGGAGACCAAGAGACCCAGTACTTC.

CDR3 nucleotide sequence: TGTGCCATCACCTCGGGGGGGGCTAGCTCCTACAATGAGCAGTTCTTC. As protein: CAITSGGASSYNEQFF. The V gene is TRBV10-3, the J gene TRBJ2-1, with 8 bases that match TRBD2. V was clipped by 7 bases and J by 0 bases; unmatched bases: 8. The germline gives CDR1 ENHRY, CDR2 SYGVKD. The CDR3 contains 16 residues.

This clone was counted between two and nine times. The V gene is TRBV15, the J gene TRBJ1-6; tentative D call: TRBD1 (6 bases). The CDR3 is 16 amino acids. Germline CDR1 is LNHNV and CDR2 is YYDKDF (reference sequence). Trimming removed 0 bases at V and 10 bases at J, with 16 bases between. The CDR3: CATSRDRSGAGSPLHF. CDR3 DNA sequence: TGTGCCACCAGCAGAGATAGATCAGGGGCCGGGTCACCCCTCCACTTT.

A single count supports this clone. The rearrangement uses TRBV11-2 and TRBJ2-3; 13 nucleotides match TRBD2. The CDR3 runs to 16 residues. V trimming: 3 bases; J trimming: 5 bases; junction bases outside the gene matches: 5. CDR1 and CDR2 from the germline V gene are SGHAT and FQNNGV. CDR3 amino acids: CASSFTSGGAEDTQYF. In DNA form, the CDR3 reads TGTGCCAGCAGCTTCACTAGCGGGGGGGCCGAAGATACGCAGTATTTT.

V gene TRBV11-2 combines with J gene TRBJ1-5; D is perhaps TRBD1 (6 bases). The CDR3 has 13 amino acids. Trimming removed 5 bases at V and 7 bases at J, with 12 bases between. Germline CDR1 reads SGHAT; CDR2 reads FQNNGV. The CDR3 sequence: CASSQDQGQPQHF. CDR3 nucleotides: TGTGCCAGCAGCCAGGACCAGGGGCAGCCCCAGCATTTT.

This chain's CDR3 is CASSADGGETQYF. CDR3 DNA: TGTGCCAGCAGCGCCGACGGGGGAGAGACCCAGTACTTC. The V gene is TRBV7-3, the J gene TRBJ2-5, with D possibly matching TRBD2 (6 bases). Trimming stripped 5 bases from V and 4 bases from J, with 11 bases between. Germline CDR1 and CDR2: SGHTA and FQGTGA. There are 13 residues in the CDR3. Supplemented by reference TRBV7-3 and TRBJ2-5, the full variable domain reads GAGVSQTPSNKVTEKGKYVELRCDPISGHTALYWYRQSLGQGPEFLIYFQGTGAADDSGLPNDRFFAVRPEGSVSTLKIQRTERGDSAVYLCASSADGGETQYFGPGTRLLVL.

The chain joins TRBV3-1 (or the pseudogene TRBV3-2) to TRBJ2-7; 12 bases match TRBD2. CDR3 size: 15 residues. J lost 4 bases, V lost 4 bases, and 5 bases had no gene match. Germline V gene lookup returns CDR1 LGHDT and CDR2 YNNKEL (reference sequence). In DNA, the CDR3 is TGTGCCAGCAGCCCGCTAGCGGGAGGGCCGTACGAGCAGTACTTC. This gives the protein CASSPLAGGPYEQYF.

This chain joins TRBV10-3 and TRBJ2-7; 8 bases are a match to TRBD1. Germline values: CDR1 ENHRY, CDR2 SYGVKD. CDR3 length: 16 amino acids. V shed 4 bases and J 3 bases; nucleotides not matched to a gene: 11. The CDR3 loop is CAISGGGGQGLYEQYF. CDR3 bases: TGTGCCATCAGTGGGGGCGGAGGACAGGGCCTCTACGAGCAGTACTTC.